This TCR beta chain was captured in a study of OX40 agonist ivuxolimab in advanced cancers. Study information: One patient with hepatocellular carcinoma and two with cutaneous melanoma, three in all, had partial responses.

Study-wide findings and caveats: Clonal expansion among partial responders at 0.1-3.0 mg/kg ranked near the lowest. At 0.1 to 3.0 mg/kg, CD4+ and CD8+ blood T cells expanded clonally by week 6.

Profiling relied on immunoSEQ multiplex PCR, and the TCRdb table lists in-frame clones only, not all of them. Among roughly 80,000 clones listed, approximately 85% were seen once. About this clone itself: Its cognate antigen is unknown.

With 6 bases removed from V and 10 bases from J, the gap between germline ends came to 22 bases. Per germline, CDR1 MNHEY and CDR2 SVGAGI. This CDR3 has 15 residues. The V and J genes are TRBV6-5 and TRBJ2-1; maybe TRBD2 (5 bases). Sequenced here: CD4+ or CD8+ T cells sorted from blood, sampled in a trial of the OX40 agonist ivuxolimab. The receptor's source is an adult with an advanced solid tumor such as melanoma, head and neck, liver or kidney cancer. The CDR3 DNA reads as TGTGCCAGCAGGGCCGACCGGGTCGGGAAGTACGAGCAGTTCTTC. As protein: CASRADRVGKYEQFF.